This T cell receptor beta chain was sequenced during a study of shared clonotypes between healthy human individuals. At the level of the study: Donors had three CD4 naive, three CD4 memory, two CD8 naive and one CD8 memory plate apiece.

Genomic DNA per cell subset filled all wells of several immunoSEQ plates. Sequencing used immunoSEQ multiplex PCR; TCRdb keeps in-frame clones, though not all of them. Of under 850,000 clones listed, 55% to 75% are singletons. CDR3 length equals 16 residues. Germline CDR1 and CDR2: LNHDA and SQIVND (reference sequence). J was trimmed by 5 bases and V by 4 bases; bases with no gene match: 7. The receptor comes from a woman aged 25 to 39 in good health. The rearrangement uses TRBV19 and TRBJ2-1; 11 nucleotides match TRBD2. Sequencing was performed on memory CD4+ T cells sorted from blood. The subset: CD45RA-negative fraction. As DNA, the CDR3 is TGTGCCAGTAGTAACCTAGCGGGAGGTCAACACAATGAGCAGTTCTTC. Translating it yields CASSNLAGGQHNEQFF.